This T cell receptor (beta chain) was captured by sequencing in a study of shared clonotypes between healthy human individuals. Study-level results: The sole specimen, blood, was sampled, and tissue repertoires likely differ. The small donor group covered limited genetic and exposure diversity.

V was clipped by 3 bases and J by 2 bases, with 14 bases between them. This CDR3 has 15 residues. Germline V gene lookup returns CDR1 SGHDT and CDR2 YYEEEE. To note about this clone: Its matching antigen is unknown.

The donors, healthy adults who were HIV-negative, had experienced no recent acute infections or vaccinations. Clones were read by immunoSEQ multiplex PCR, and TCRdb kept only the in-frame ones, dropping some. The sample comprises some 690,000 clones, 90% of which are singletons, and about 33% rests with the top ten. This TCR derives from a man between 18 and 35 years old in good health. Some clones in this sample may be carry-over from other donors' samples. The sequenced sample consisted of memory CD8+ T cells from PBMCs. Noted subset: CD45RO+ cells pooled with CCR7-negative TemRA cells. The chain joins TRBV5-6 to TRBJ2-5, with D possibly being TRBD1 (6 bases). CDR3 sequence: CASSYRVGLQETQYF. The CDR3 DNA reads TGTGCCAGCAGCTACAGGGTAGGGCTACAAGAGACCCAGTACTTC.